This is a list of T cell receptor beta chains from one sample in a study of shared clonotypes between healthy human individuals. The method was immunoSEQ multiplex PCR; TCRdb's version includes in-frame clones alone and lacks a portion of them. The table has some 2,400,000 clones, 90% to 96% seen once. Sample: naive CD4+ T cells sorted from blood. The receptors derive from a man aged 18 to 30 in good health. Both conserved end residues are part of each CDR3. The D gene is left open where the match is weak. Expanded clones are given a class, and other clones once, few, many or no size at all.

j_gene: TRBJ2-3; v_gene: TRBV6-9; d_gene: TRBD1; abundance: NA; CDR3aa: CASSYRLQGYCTDTQYF; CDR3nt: TGTGCCAGCAGTTATCGTTTACAGGGGTACTGCACAGATACGCAGTATTTT
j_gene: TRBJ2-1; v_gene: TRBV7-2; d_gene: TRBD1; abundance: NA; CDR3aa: CASSRTGGTYNEQFF; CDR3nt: TGTGCCAGCAGCCGAACAGGGGGGACCTACAATGAGCAGTTCTTC
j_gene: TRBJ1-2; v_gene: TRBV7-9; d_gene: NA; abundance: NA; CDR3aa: CASSLESQLYGYTF; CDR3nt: TGTGCCAGCAGCTTAGAGAGTCAGCTCTATGGCTACACCTTC
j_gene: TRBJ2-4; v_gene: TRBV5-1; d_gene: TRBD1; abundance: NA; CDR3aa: CASSLGQGVSIQYF; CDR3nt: TGCGCCAGCAGCTTAGGACAGGGTGTAAGCATTCAGTACTTC
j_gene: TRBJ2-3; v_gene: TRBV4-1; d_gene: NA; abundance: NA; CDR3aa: CASSQEGSRTDTQYF; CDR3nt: TGCGCCAGCAGCCAAGAGGGGTCTCGCACAGATACGCAGTATTTT
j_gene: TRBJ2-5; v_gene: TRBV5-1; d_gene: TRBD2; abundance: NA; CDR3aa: CASSWLAGEETQYF; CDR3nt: TGCGCCAGCAGCTGGTTAGCGGGAGAAGAGACCCAGTACTTC
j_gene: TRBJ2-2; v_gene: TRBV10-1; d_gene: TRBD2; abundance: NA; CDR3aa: CASSEVASGRTGELFF; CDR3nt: TGCGCCAGCAGTGAGGTGGCTAGCGGGAGGACCGGGGAGCTGTTTTTT
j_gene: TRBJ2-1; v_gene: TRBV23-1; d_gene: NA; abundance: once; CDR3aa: CASSHMRDSSYNEQFF; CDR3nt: TGCGCCAGCAGTCATATGCGGGACAGCTCCTACAATGAGCAGTTCTTC
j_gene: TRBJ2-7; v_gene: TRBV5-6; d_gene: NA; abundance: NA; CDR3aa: CASSLGAGVSSYEQYF; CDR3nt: TGTGCCAGCAGCTTGGGGGCAGGGGTCAGCTCGTACGAGCAGTACTTC
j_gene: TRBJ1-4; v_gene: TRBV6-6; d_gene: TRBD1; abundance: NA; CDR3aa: CASRTQGAREKLFF; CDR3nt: TGTGCCAGCAGGACCCAGGGGGCTAGGGAAAAACTGTTTTTT
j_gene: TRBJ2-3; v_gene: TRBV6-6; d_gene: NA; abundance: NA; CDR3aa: CASSYVPTDTQYF; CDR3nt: TGTGCCAGCAGTTACGTCCCCACAGATACGCAGTATTTT
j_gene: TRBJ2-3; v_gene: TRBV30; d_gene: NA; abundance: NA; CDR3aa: CAWTVGNTDTQYF; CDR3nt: TGTGCCTGGACGGTAGGGAACACAGATACGCAGTATTTT
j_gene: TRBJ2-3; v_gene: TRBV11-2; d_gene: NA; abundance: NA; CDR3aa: CASSLTYAGDTQYF; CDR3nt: TGTGCCAGCAGCTTAACCTACGCTGGAGATACGCAGTATTTT
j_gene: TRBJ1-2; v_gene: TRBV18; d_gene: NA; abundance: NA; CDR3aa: CASSPRDEPPGYTF; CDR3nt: TGTGCCAGCTCACCACGGGACGAACCTCCTGGCTACACCTTC
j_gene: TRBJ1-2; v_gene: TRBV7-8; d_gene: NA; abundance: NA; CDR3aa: CASSLGADYGYTF; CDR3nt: TGTGCCAGCAGCTTAGGGGCGGACTATGGCTACACCTTC
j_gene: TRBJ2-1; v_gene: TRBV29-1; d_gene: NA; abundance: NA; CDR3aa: CSVVTSSYNEQFF; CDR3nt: TGCAGCGTTGTTACCTCCTCCTACAATGAGCAGTTCTTC
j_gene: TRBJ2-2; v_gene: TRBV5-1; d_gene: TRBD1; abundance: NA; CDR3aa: CASSQDRGLNTGELFF; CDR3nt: TGCGCCAGCAGCCAAGACAGGGGGTTGAACACCGGGGAGCTGTTTTTT
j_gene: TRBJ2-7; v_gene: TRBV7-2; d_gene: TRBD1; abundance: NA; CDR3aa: CASSFLFGQGVNF; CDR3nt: TGTGCCAGCAGCTTTTTATTCGGACAGGGGGTAAACTTC
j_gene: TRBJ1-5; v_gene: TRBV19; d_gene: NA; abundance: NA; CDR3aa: CASSIVAGRSHQPQHF; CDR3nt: TGTGCCAGTAGTATAGTGGCAGGGAGATCCCATCAGCCCCAGCATTTT
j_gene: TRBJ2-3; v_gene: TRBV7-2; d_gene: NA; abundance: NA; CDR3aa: CASSLVSWGTDTQYF; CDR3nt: TGTGCCAGCAGCTTAGTATCGTGGGGTACAGATACGCAGTATTTT
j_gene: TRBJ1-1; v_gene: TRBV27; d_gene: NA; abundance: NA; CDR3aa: CASSLSEVTEAFF; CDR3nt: TGTGCCAGCAGTTTATCGGAAGTCACTGAAGCTTTCTTT
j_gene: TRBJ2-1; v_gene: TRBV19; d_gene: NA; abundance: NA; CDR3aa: CASSAGRNEQFF; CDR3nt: TGTGCCAGTAGCGCAGGTCGCAATGAGCAGTTCTTC
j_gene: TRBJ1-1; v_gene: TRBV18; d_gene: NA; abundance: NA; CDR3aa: CASSQRNTEAFF; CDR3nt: TGTGCCAGCTCACAACGGAACACTGAAGCTTTCTTT
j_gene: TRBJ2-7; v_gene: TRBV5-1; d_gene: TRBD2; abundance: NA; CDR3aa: CASSQRESDEQYF; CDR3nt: TGCGCCAGCAGCCAGCGGGAGTCCGACGAGCAGTACTTC
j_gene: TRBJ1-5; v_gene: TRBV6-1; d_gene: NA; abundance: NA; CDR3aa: CASSEGVSQPQHF; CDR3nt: TGTGCCAGCAGTGAGGGGGTATCCCAGCCCCAGCATTTT
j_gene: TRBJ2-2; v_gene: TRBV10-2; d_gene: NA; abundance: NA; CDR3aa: CASRQIAVTGELFF; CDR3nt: TGCGCCAGCCGTCAGATAGCGGTCACCGGGGAGCTGTTTTTT
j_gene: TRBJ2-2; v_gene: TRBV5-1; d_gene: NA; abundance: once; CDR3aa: CASSLEGMNTGELFF; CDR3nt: TGCGCCAGCAGCTTGGAGGGAATGAACACCGGGGAGCTGTTTTTT
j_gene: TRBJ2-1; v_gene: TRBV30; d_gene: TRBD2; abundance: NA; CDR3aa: CAWRASGSRNEQFF; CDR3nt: TGTGCCTGGAGGGCTAGCGGGTCCCGCAATGAGCAGTTCTTC
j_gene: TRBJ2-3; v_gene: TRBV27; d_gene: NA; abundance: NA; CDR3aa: CASSLRNLAQEQYF; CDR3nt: TGTGCCAGCAGTTTGAGAAACCTCGCCCAGGAGCAGTATTTT
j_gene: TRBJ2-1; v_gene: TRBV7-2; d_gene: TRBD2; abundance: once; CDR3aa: CASSLVAGGGEQFF; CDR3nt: TGTGCCAGCAGCTTAGTAGCGGGAGGAGGTGAGCAGTTCTTC
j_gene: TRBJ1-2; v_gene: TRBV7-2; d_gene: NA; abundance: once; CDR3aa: CASSLRKLYGYTF; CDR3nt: TGTGCCAGCAGCTTACGCAAGCTGTATGGCTACACCTTC
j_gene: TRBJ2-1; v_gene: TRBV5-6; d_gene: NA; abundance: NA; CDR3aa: CASSRFGTSSYNEQFF; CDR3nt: TGTGCCAGCAGCCGCTTCGGGACGAGCTCCTACAATGAGCAGTTCTTC
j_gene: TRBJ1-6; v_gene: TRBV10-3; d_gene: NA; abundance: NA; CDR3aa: CAISEPQSSYNSPLHF; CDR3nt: TGTGCCATCAGTGAGCCCCAGAGCTCCTATAATTCACCCCTCCACTTT
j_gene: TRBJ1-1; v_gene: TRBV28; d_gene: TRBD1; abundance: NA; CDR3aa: CASSLPDRGIIF; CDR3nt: TGTGCCAGCAGTTTACCAGACAGGGGGATAATCTTT
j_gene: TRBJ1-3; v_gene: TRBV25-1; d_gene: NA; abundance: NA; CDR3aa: CASSDPGPGAAGNTIYF; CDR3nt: TGTGCCAGCAGTGATCCCGGTCCGGGGGCTGCTGGAAACACCATATATTTT
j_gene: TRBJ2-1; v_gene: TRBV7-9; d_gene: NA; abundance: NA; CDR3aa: CASSLVFNEQFF; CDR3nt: TGTGCCAGCAGCTTGGTTTTCAATGAGCAGTTCTTC
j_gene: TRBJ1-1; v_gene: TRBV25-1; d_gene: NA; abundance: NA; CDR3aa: CASSEYRPGTEAFF; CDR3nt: TGTGCCAGCAGTGAATACAGGCCGGGAACTGAAGCTTTCTTT
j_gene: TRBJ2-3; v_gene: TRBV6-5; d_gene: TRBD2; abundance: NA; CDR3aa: CASSPRTSKADTQYF; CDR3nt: TGTGCCAGCAGTCCTAGGACTAGCAAAGCAGATACGCAGTATTTT
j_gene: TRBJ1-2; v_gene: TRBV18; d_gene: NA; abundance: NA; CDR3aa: CASSESPQARYGYTF; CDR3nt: TGTGCCAGCTCCGAGTCTCCCCAGGCTCGGTATGGCTACACCTTC
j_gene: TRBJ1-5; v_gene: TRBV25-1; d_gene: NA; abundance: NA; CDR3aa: CASSLGENQPQHF; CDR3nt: TGTGCCAGCAGTTTAGGGGAGAATCAGCCCCAGCATTTT
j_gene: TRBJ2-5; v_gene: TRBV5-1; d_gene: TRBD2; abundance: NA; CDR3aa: CASSLNGGETQYF; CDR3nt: TGCGCCAGCAGTTTGAACGGGGGGGAGACCCAGTACTTC
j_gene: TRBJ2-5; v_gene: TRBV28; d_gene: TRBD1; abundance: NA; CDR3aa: CASFPPGQGAETQYF; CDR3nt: TGTGCCAGCTTCCCCCCGGGACAGGGGGCGGAGACCCAGTACTTC
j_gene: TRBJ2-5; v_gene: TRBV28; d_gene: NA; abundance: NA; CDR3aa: CASGQGPQETQYF; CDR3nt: TGTGCCAGCGGTCAGGGGCCCCAAGAGACCCAGTACTTC
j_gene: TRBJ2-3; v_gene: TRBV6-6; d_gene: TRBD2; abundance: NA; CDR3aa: CASSATSGGSTDTQYF; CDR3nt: TGTGCCAGCAGTGCGACTAGCGGGGGGTCCACAGATACGCAGTATTTT
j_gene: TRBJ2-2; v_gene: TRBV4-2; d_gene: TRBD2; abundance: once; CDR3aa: CASNPGLAGVKWTGELFF; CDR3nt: TGTGCCAGCAACCCGGGGCTAGCGGGGGTCAAGTGGACCGGGGAGCTGTTTTTT
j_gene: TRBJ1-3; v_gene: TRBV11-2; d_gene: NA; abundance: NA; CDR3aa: CASSPQKGNTIYF; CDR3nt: TGTGCCAGCAGCCCCCAAAAGGGAAACACCATATATTTT
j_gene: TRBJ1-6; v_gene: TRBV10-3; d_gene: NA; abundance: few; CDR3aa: CAISAYNSPLHF; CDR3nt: TGTGCCATCAGTGCCTATAATTCACCCCTCCACTTT
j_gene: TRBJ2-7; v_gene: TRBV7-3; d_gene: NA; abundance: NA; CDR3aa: CASSFGQTGEQYF; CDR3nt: TGTGCCAGCAGCTTTGGACAAACTGGCGAGCAGTACTTC
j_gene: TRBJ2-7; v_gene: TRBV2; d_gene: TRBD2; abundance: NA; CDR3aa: CASNRLAGYEQYF; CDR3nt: TGTGCCAGCAATAGACTAGCGGGCTACGAGCAGTACTTC
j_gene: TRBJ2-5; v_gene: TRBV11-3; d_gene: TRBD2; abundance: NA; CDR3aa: CASSLGGGPQETQYF; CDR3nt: TGTGCCAGCAGCTTGGGGGGAGGGCCTCAAGAGACCCAGTACTTC
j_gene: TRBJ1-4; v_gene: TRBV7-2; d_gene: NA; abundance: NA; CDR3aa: CASSLAGVATNEKLFF; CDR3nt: TGTGCCAGCAGCTTAGCAGGCGTCGCAACTAATGAAAAACTGTTTTTT
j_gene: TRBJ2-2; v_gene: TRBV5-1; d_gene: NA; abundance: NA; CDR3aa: CASSRTAGQSTGELFF; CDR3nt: TGCGCCAGCAGCCGGACGGCCGGACAGAGCACCGGGGAGCTGTTTTTT
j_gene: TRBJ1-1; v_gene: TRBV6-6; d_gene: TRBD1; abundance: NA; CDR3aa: CASSYLAGGVNTEAFF; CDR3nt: TGTGCCAGCAGTTACTTGGCAGGGGGCGTGAACACTGAAGCTTTCTTT
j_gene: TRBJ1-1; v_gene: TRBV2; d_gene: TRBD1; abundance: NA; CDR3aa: CASSGRQGRTEAFF; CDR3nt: TGTGCCAGCAGTGGAAGACAGGGGAGAACTGAAGCTTTCTTT
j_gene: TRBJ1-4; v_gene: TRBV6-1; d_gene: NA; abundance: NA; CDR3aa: CASSDRGGNEKLFF; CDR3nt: TGTGCCAGCAGTGATAGGGGTGGTAATGAAAAACTGTTTTTT
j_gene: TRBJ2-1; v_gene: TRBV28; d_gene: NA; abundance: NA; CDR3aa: CASSLGGFGTPGSGHNEQFF; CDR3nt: TGTGCCAGCAGTCTGGGGGGGTTCGGGACACCGGGTTCTGGTCACAATGAGCAGTTCTTC
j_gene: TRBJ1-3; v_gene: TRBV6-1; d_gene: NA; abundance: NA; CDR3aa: CASSVQDLTSGNTIYF; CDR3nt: TGTGCCAGCAGTGTCCAGGATTTGACCTCTGGAAACACCATATATTTT